This TCR beta chain originates from a study of cytomegalovirus exposure and HLA in healthy donors. Study summary: Out of 150 million to 200 million T cells, an earlier analysis found around 110 million unique TCR beta sequences in total.

Primers included in the PCR were 60 Vbeta and 13 Jbeta primers. Some clones are missing from TCRdb's copy, which holds only in-frame ones; the method was immunoSEQ multiplex PCR. The table lists around 88,000 clones, about four fifths of them singletons. A remark on this clone: Its antigen is unknown.

Study-wide results and caveats: Near-uniform donor sequencing depth was presumed by presence/absence analyses. Available immune exposure information was restricted to CMV serostatus only.

The CDR3 loop spans 15 amino acids. Germline loops: CDR1 SGHTA, CDR2 FQGNSA. With 1 base clipped from V and 4 bases from J, the junction kept 1 base outside the gene matches. Sequenced: PBMCs. This rearrangement joins TRBV7-2 to TRBJ2-1, with 10 nucleotides matching TRBD2. The TCR originated in a woman between 40 and 50 years old in good health and CMV-seropositive. CDR3: CASSLGLAGYNEQFF. The CDR3 bases are TGTGCCAGCAGCTTAGGACTAGCGGGTTACAATGAGCAGTTCTTC.